The 27 T cell receptor beta chains below all came from one sample that was sequenced in a study of T cell repertoires in cytomegalovirus infection. TCRdb itself ran the reads through MiXCR, one entry per CDR3 protein. The sample lists more than 250,000 distinct CDR3 sequences; around 25% were seen once. No antigen has been identified for these receptors. The specimen was cultured PBMCs, collected from culture after CMV antigen stimulation. Source of these receptors: a human donor in good health (CMV status not recorded). Some clones in this sample may be carry-over from other donors' samples.

This clonotype was observed a few times. This chain uses TRBV7-2 with TRBJ1-1, with TRBD1 matching 10 bases. CDR1 and CDR2 from the germline V gene are SGHTA and FQGNSA. The CDR3 totals 14 residues. The V and J ends lost 5 bases and 3 bases, in that order; junction bases with no gene match: 3. The CDR3 DNA sequence: TGTGCCAGCAGCCAGGACAGGGGGGACACTGAAGCTTTCTTT. Encoded protein: CASSQDRGDTEAFF.

The chain recombines TRBV28 with TRBJ2-1; D remains unclear. This CDR3 has 12 residues. Trimming left V 5 bases short and J 6 bases short, with 8 bases between. Germline-derived CDR1 and CDR2 are MDHEN and SYDVKM. In DNA form, the CDR3 reads TGTGCCAGCAGTCGAGTGAGCAATGAGCAGTTCTTC. Its translation: CASSRVSNEQFF.

The sample holds many counts of this clonotype. The genes are TRBV18 and TRBJ2-1, with D perhaps being TRBD1 or TRBD2 (5 bases each). This CDR3 region has 15 residues. Trimming stripped 6 bases from V and 3 bases from J, with 15 bases between. Germline V gene lookup returns CDR1 KGHSH and CDR2 LQKENI. The CDR3 DNA sequence: TGTGCCAGCTCCACCTCCAGGGACCTCTACAATGAGCAGTTCTTC. Translation: CASSTSRDLYNEQFF. Together with reference TRBV18 and TRBJ2-1, the CDR3 gives the full variable domain: NAGVMQNPRHLVRRRGQEARLRCSPMKGHSHVYWYRQLPEEGLKFMVYLQKENIIDESGMPKERFSAEFPKEGPSILRIQQVVRGDSAAYFCASSTSRDLYNEQFFGPGTRLTVL.

This clonotype was counted many times. V is TRBV7-6 and J is TRBJ2-5; maybe TRBD2 (5 bases). Germline V CDR1 and CDR2: SGHVS, FNYEAQ. The CDR3 is made up of 14 amino acids. Trimming pared 5 bases from V and 1 base from J, leaving 11 bases between. This chain's CDR3 is CASSPAGIQETQYF. In nucleotides, the CDR3 is TGTGCCAGCAGCCCGGCCGGGATCCAAGAGACCCAGTACTTC.

This clonotype was seen at least ten times. This chain joins TRBV6-2 or TRBV6-3 and TRBJ2-7; D is undetermined. The CDR3 is 16 amino acids. Germline V CDR1 and CDR2: MNHEY, SVGEGT. The V end lost 2 bases, the J end lost 1 base, and 15 bases lay between the germline ends. CDR3 coding DNA: TGTGCCAGCAGTTACGGGGTGGTCAGCTTATCCTACGAGCAGTACTTC. Protein sequence: CASSYGVVSLSYEQYF.

This clonotype was seen ten or more times. The chain joins TRBV7-9 to TRBJ2-3, with 14 bases aligning to TRBD2. After removal of 5 bases from V and 3 bases from J, the junction contained 7 bases not matched to a gene. The V gene's germline CDR1 is SEHNR and CDR2 FQNEAQ (reference sequence). The CDR3 contains 17 residues. The CDR3 loop is CASSPGTSGGPTDTQYF. The CDR3 DNA follows: TGTGCCAGCAGCCCGGGGACTAGCGGGGGTCCGACAGATACGCAGTATTTT.

This chain uses TRBV27 with TRBJ2-7; D not certain. The germline V gene has CDR1 MNHEY and CDR2 SMNVEV (reference sequence). This CDR3 has 15 residues. The V gene lost 5 bases and the J gene lost 5 bases, with 19 bases spanning the gap. The CDR3 is CASSEAPGFVNEQYF. The CDR3, as DNA: TGTGCCAGCAGTGAGGCCCCCGGGTTCGTTAACGAGCAGTACTTC.

The chain employs TRBV18 and TRBJ2-7; 7 bases align to TRBD2. The germline CDR1 and CDR2 sequences are KGHSH and LQKENI. The CDR3 runs to 14 residues. V lost 3 bases to trimming and J lost 7 bases; unmatched junction nucleotides: 9. This chain's CDR3 is CASSPRIAGGEQYF. In DNA form, the CDR3 reads TGTGCCAGCTCACCTCGCATAGCGGGTGGGGAGCAGTACTTC.

The rearrangement joins TRBV20-1 to TRBJ1-6; 9 positions match TRBD1. Germline V gives CDR1 DFQATT, CDR2 SNEGSKA (reference sequence). V lost 3 bases to trimming and J lost 8 bases; unmatched junction nucleotides: 5. This CDR3 contains 14 residues. CDR3 bases: TGCAGTGCTAGGATGAACAGGGGGCATTCACCCCTCCACTTT. This gives the protein CSARMNRGHSPLHF.

The rearrangement links TRBV7-4 to TRBJ2-1; TRBD2 matches at 7 bases. The germline V gene has CDR1 SGHVT and CDR2 SQSDAQ. The CDR3 spans 15 residues. V trimming: 8 bases; J trimming: 2 bases; junction bases outside the gene matches: 9. CDR3 residues: CASQYGGSPYNEQFF. The CDR3, as DNA: TGTGCCAGCCAATACGGCGGGAGTCCCTACAATGAGCAGTTCTTC.

V and J are TRBV6-2 or TRBV6-3 and TRBJ2-7, with 8 positions matching TRBD2. Germline V lookup: CDR1 MNHEY, CDR2 SVGEGT. The CDR3 has 15 residues. The V gene end was trimmed by 5 bases and the J gene end by 3 bases; junction bases not matched to a gene: 9. CDR3 in amino acids: CASSPLAGERYEQYF. DNA for the CDR3: TGTGCCAGCAGTCCCCTAGCGGGTGAACGCTACGAGCAGTACTTC.

The rearrangement links TRBV6-2 or TRBV6-3 to TRBJ2-7, with D unresolved. CDR3 size: 12 residues. V was trimmed by 5 bases and J by 2 bases, leaving 7 bases between them. The germline V gene has CDR1 MNHEY and CDR2 SVGEGT. CDR3 nucleotide sequence: TGTGCCAGCAGTAAAGGGACCTACGAGCAGTACGTC. It encodes CASSKGTYEQYV.

This clonotype was detected ten times or more. V is TRBV7-9 and J is TRBJ2-5; 7 bases fit TRBD2. V dropped 5 bases and J dropped 5; count of bases not matched to a gene: 14. CDR1 and CDR2 from the germline V gene are SEHNR and FQNEAQ (reference sequence). The CDR3 runs to 16 residues. The CDR3 region is CASSPMGGITTETQYF. The CDR3 DNA is TGTGCCAGCAGCCCTATGGGGGGGATTACGACGGAGACCCAGTACTTC.

This clonotype came up a few times. The chain combines TRBV19 with TRBJ2-2; the D is unclear. Trimming took off 5 bases at V and 6 bases at J, with 7 bases between the two ends. The CDR3 totals 12 residues. Germline CDR1 reads LNHDA; CDR2 reads SQIVND (reference sequence). Written as DNA, the CDR3 is TGTGCCAGTAGTGAGGTATCCGGGGAGCTGTTTTTT. This translates into CASSEVSGELFF.

In this sample, this clonotype turned up many times. This chain uses TRBV7-9 with TRBJ1-2; D remains ambiguous. Germline V CDR1 and CDR2: SEHNR, FQNEAQ (reference sequence). This CDR3 is 14 amino acids long. With 5 bases removed from V and 5 bases from J, the gap between germline ends came to 15 bases. The CDR3 is CASSPDVGLYGYTF. The CDR3 coding sequence is TGTGCCAGCAGCCCTGACGTTGGGCTGTATGGCTACACCTTC.

The genes are TRBV20-1 and TRBJ2-5, with 10 bases identical to TRBD2. Germline CDR1 reads DFQATT; CDR2 reads SNEGSKA (reference sequence). CDR3 length equals 14 residues. Trimming took 5 bases from V and 5 from J; bases not matched to a gene: 8. CDR3 DNA: TGCAGTGCTTCCCCGGGACTAGCGAAGGAGACCCAGTACTTC. As protein: CSASPGLAKETQYF.

This clonotype was seen only a few times. The rearrangement joins TRBV29-1 to TRBJ2-2; 8 bases agree with TRBD1. Germline V gene data show CDR1 as SQVTM and CDR2 as ANQGSEA. Losses at the gene ends were 6 bases for V and 0 bases for J; bases not matched to a gene: 9. CDR3 length: 16 amino acids. CDR3 DNA sequence: TGCAGCGTCCAGGACAGGGCCGCTTCGAACACCGGGGAGCTGTTTTTT. Translating it yields CSVQDRAASNTGELFF.

This chain connects TRBV11-3 to TRBJ1-5; 7 bases are shared with TRBD1. The CDR3 runs to 14 residues. Germline-derived CDR1 and CDR2 are SGHNT and YENEEA. Trimming cost V 10 bases and J 1 base; bases outside gene matches: 7. The CDR3 reads CATGGQGSNQPQHF. CDR3 sequence (DNA): TGTGCCACAGGGGGGCAGGGCAGCAATCAGCCCCAGCATTTT.

The rearrangement joins TRBV4-1 to TRBJ2-1; D possibly matches TRBD1 or TRBD2 (6 bases each). Deletions cut 10 bases from V and 3 bases from J, with 13 bases between. CDR3 length equals 13 residues. The germline gives CDR1 MGHRA, CDR2 YSYEKL. The CDR3, as DNA: TGCGCCACCGGGGGCGACAACTACAATGAGCAGTTCTTC. It codes for CATGGDNYNEQFF.

This clonotype was counted a few times. The chain combines TRBV19 with TRBJ1-1; TRBD1 aligns across 8 bases. CDR1 is LNHDA and CDR2 is SQIVND in the germline V gene (reference sequence). CDR3 length equals 15 residues. The junction had 4 bases not matched to a gene; V was cut back by 4 bases and J by 0 bases. CDR3 nucleotides: TGTGCCAGTAGTACCCAGGGGGCGATGAACACTGAAGCTTTCTTT. Translating gives CASSTQGAMNTEAFF.

This clonotype has a count of ten or more. The chain carries TRBV7-2 and TRBJ1-1; tentatively, D is TRBD1 (5 bases). The V gene lost 5 bases and the J gene lost 5 bases, with 12 bases spanning the gap. The CDR3 spans 13 residues. Germline CDR1 reads SGHTA; CDR2 reads FQGNSA. CDR3 region: CASSGGGGTEAFF. For the CDR3, the DNA is TGTGCCAGCAGCGGCGGGGGAGGTACTGAAGCTTTCTTT.

The chain couples TRBV6-5 to TRBJ2-1, with no clear D. Trimming took off 6 bases at V and 7 bases at J, with 16 bases between the two ends. Looked up from germline, CDR1 is MNHEY and CDR2 is SVGAGI. The CDR3 spans 14 residues. The CDR3 nucleotides read TGTGCCAGCAGCAACCTCCGAGCCGCGAATGAGCAGTTCTTC. It is translated as CASSNLRAANEQFF.

This clonotype was observed a few times. The chain carries TRBV29-1 and TRBJ2-3; 8 bases match TRBD1. V was pared by 0 bases and J by 0 bases, with 2 bases of the junction left unmatched. Germline V gene sequence: CDR1 SQVTM, CDR2 ANQGSEA. This CDR3 has 15 residues. The CDR3 DNA reads as TGCAGCGTTGAAGATCGGGACAGGAGCACAGATACGCAGTATTTT. It yields the protein CSVEDRDRSTDTQYF.

This clonotype showed up just a few times. The chain joins TRBV19 to TRBJ1-2, with TRBD1 matching 8 bases. V lost 3 bases to trimming and J lost 6 bases; unmatched junction nucleotides: 6. The CDR3 runs to 14 residues. Germline V gene sequence: CDR1 LNHDA, CDR2 SQIVND (reference sequence). The CDR3 spells CASSIQGARDGYTF. In nucleotides, the CDR3 is TGTGCCAGTAGTATCCAGGGGGCGCGGGATGGCTACACCTTC. The whole variable domain, filled in from reference TRBV19 and TRBJ1-2, reads DGGITQSPKYLFRKEGQNVTLSCEQNLNHDAMYWYRQDPGQGLRLIYYSQIVNDFQKGDIAEGYSVSREKKESFPLTVTSAQKNPTAFYLCASSIQGARDGYTFGSGTRLTVV.

The V call is TRBV27, the J call TRBJ2-1; 12 positions agree with TRBD2. V was clipped by 5 bases and J by 2 bases; unmatched bases: 4. This CDR3 comprises 16 residues. CDR1 MNHEY and CDR2 SMNVEV come from the germline V gene (reference sequence). The CDR3 nucleotides are TGTGCCAGCAGTGGCCGACTAGCGGGGGCCTACAATGAGCAGTTCTTC. Translating gives CASSGRLAGAYNEQFF.

This clonotype was observed many times. The V call is TRBV6-1, the J call TRBJ2-5; a possible D gene is TRBD1 (6 bases). Germline loops: CDR1 MNHNS, CDR2 SASEGT. The ends were cut back, 6 bases at V and 4 bases at J, with 12 bases in the middle. The CDR3 length is 13 residues. The CDR3 sequence: CASRAWGRETQYF. The CDR3 coding sequence is TGTGCCAGCAGGGCCTGGGGGCGAGAGACCCAGTACTTC.

This rearrangement joins TRBV10-2 to TRBJ2-1, with D hard to call. The CDR3 loop spans 14 amino acids. The germline V and J ends were trimmed by 4 bases and 5 bases, with 12 bases remaining between them. CDR1 WSHSY and CDR2 SAAADI come from the germline V gene. The CDR3 DNA reads TGCGCCAGCAGTGGCGGAGCCTCTAACAATGAGCAGTTCTTC. It encodes CASSGGASNNEQFF.